The T cell receptor beta chain described here comes from a study of blood T cell repertoires in COVID-19. Germline CDR1 and CDR2: MDHEN and SYDVKM. V gave up 7 bases and J gave up 2 bases, with 10 bases separating them. This CDR3 has 13 amino acids. The protocol was immunoSEQ multiplex PCR, while the TCRdb copy is restricted to in-frame clones and leaves out a portion. The table includes nearly 300,000 clones, roughly 90% detected once. Which cohort a participant joined came from the clinical history participants gave. This chain connects TRBV28 to TRBJ2-3, with a possible D match to TRBD2 (5 bases). Material for sequencing was PBMCs or T cells enriched from blood (not recorded which). This TCR was sampled from a woman between 50 and 59 years old who had been exposed to COVID-19. This CDR3 is CASTTGVTDTQYF. CDR3 sequence (DNA): TGTGCCAGCACAACCGGGGTCACAGATACGCAGTATTTT.